Reported below is one T cell receptor (beta chain). Profiling relied on immunoSEQ multiplex PCR, and the TCRdb table lists in-frame clones only, not all of them. This table holds hundreds of thousands of clones, approximately 90% found once. This entry comes from a study of shared T cell receptors in the human thymus. These records were also assigned to another study, of human thymus T cells. That study adds: Thymus specimens were resections from corrective heart surgery. Seemingly biased V and J gene usage marked thymic and blood repertoires. The related literature has documented a marked overlap of thymic repertoires among unrelated individuals.

Sequenced input: thymocytes. The sequence was collected from a boy under two years old with a congenital heart defect.

CDR3 sequence: CASSPGTGGYEQYF. The DNA for the CDR3 is TGTGCCAGCAGTCCCGGGACAGGGGGCTACGAGCAGTACTTC. The chain is built from TRBV27 and TRBJ2-7; 11 bases match TRBD1. Germline assignment: CDR1 MNHEY and CDR2 SMNVEV (reference sequence). CDR3 length: 14 amino acids. V trimming: 5 bases; J trimming: 3 bases; junction bases outside the gene matches: 3.